One T cell receptor (beta chain) is described in this entry. Its cognate antigen is unknown. Trimming removed 6 bases at V and 7 bases at J, with 18 bases between. This CDR3 comprises 14 residues. Germline V gene data show CDR1 as MDHEN and CDR2 as SYDVKM. The data are from a study of T cell repertoires and HLA-DP antigens. The data were produced by immunoSEQ multiplex PCR, yet TCRdb's version contains in-frame clones alone and is incomplete. The sample includes approximately 110,000 clones, around 93% of them seen just once. The rearrangement uses TRBV28 and TRBJ1-1, with D tentatively TRBD1 (5 bases). This receptor was taken from a woman under 30 in good health and CMV-seronegative. The sequencing input was CD4+ T cells from PBMCs. CDR3 bases: TGTGCCAGCAGCTTTAGTAAAACAGGTAGTGAAGCTTTCTTT. Residues: CASSFSKTGSEAFF.